The present TCR beta chain was sequenced within a study of beta chain features in type 1 diabetes (dated by TCRdb to between 2017 and 2018). Concerning the study at large: Mean age, gender distribution, total cell number and subset yield did not differ between patients and healthy donors. Regulatory and stem cell-like memory subsets were isolated from only 8 patients and about eight healthy donors, whereas naive and central memory subsets came from all 30 or so donors. The study compared TCRB repertoires of sorted circulating CD4+ T cell subsets between recently diagnosed type 1 diabetes patients and matched healthy donors. A total of around 100 million sorted cells were examined across all samples, and RNA yield correlated strongly with the number of cells per subset. Broad study findings and their caveats: The naive, central memory and regulatory TCRB repertoires appeared to resemble one another more closely among patients than among healthy donors. Type 1 diabetes patients showed a moderate but significant shortening of TCRB CDR3 length in all four CD4+ subsets. Shorter templates might have been favored by PCR, but patient and control samples were amplified and corrected together, so both groups would have been affected equally by any skew. At VDJ recombination sites, type 1 diabetes patients had fewer insertions and more deleted nucleotides, which implies abnormalities in thymic rearrangement. Because the HLA sub-analyses included only small numbers of individuals, any influence of HLA type on TCRB rearrangement was left unresolved. Because cDNA was sequenced instead of genomic DNA, highly expressing activated cells could be over-represented, though the groups showed no difference in activation or CD3 levels.

Each donor gave one peripheral blood draw, roughly 0.11 L on average, collected into heparinised tubes. A BD FACSAria II and a panel including CD45RO, CCR7, CD25, CD127, CD95 and CD27 were used to sort naive, central memory, regulatory and stem cell-like memory CD4+ T cells. All sorted populations exceeded 95% purity. PBMCs were isolated right away by Lymphoprep density gradient centrifugation and were stained directly, without culture. To minimize batch effects, samples were stained and sorted in pairs, one healthy donor with one patient per experiment. The entire amount of isolated RNA was reverse transcribed using the High Capacity cDNA Reverse Transcription Kit, so the sequenced TCRB transcripts were expressed ones. For stem cell-like memory T cell samples, survey-depth immunoSEQ sequencing was used, averaging about 970,000 total reads per sample. Sorted cells were lysed in RLT buffer and RNA was extracted with DNase-treated RNeasy Micro or Mini kits, depending on cell number. Each cell subset was processed separately to prevent cross-contamination, with patient and healthy donor samples processed together. Using the immunoSEQ multiplex PCR, TCRB sequences were amplified from cDNA into 87-bp fragments spanning the CDR3 region. Sequencing of the amplicons was performed on the Illumina HiSeq platform. As for the authors' bioinformatics: Synthetic template baselines were used to correct PCR bias computationally, reads within Hamming distance 2 were collapsed together, and singletons that could not be merged were discarded. Reads were aligned to IMGT to assign V, D and J genes, CDR3 length, and insertions or deletions at six rearrangement sites. Within each subset, clonotype counts were normalized to the number of sorted cells before true diversity and Gini coefficients were calculated with the tcR R package. The overlap coefficient, calculated on TCRB nucleotide sequences, was used to quantify repertoire sharing. The clones in this table, taken by TCRdb from immuneACCESS, are in-frame only. Not every clone is retained; where verified, under half of the shortfall comes from an unresolved V gene, and the cause of the rest is unknown. V, J and clone size derive from that table, while D and trimming were established from the DNA sequence. The sample table contains some 19,000 clones; only one count was recorded for approximately 50% of them. The ten largest clones represent approximately 0.4% of the sample.

The CDR3, from cysteine to phenylalanine, totals 14 residues. Only CDR3 DNA is held: 42 bases, read in frame from base 1. V is cut back by 4 bases and J by 4 bases, with 5 bases in the junction unmatched. From the germline V gene (reference sequence), CDR1 is SEHNR and CDR2 is FQNEAQ. This clone was seen a handful of times. Its target antigen remains unknown. There are no base qualities to consult, and no much larger clone falls within one base. The sequence derives from a man aged 18 to 29 in good health. This chain joins TRBV7-9 to TRBJ2-7, and 9 bases in between align with TRBD1. The source material was stem cell memory CD4+ T cells from blood. Taken with the paper, the label for cell subset or site translates to: stem cell-like memory CD4+ T cells. The CDR3 corresponds to CASSSRDRAYEQYF. The DNA sequence is TGTGCCAGCAGCTCCCGGGACAGGGCGTACGAGCAGTACTTC.